This entry features one T cell receptor beta chain sequence. TCRdb keeps only in-frame clones here, not all; method: immunoSEQ multiplex PCR. The sample records some 200,000 clones, roughly 91% being singletons. The sample belongs to a study of shared clonotypes between healthy human individuals. V was clipped by 1 base and J by 2 bases, with 12 bases between them. Germline V lookup: CDR1 SGHRS, CDR2 YFSETQ. This CDR3 has 15 residues. The sequence was obtained from a woman in her twenties or thirties in good health. The sequenced sample consisted of naive CD4+ T cells sorted from blood. Subset denoted: CD45RA+ positively selected. The chain is built from TRBV5-1 and TRBJ1-1; tentatively, D is TRBD1 (6 bases). CDR3 region: CASSLLGGGNTEAFF. The CDR3 nucleotides read TGCGCCAGCAGCTTGTTGGGGGGCGGTAACACTGAAGCTTTCTTT.